This TCR beta chain was sequenced during a study of siplizumab effects on memory and regulatory T cells. Study-wide points: Only a minor fraction of alloreactive clones mapped to unstimulated subsets.

With respect to this clone: Its antigen is unidentified.

Sequencing was performed with immunoSEQ multiplex PCR; in TCRdb, only in-frame clones are kept and a portion is missing. The data show about 100,000 clones, 80% to 95% seen once. Per germline, CDR1 SGHRS and CDR2 YFSETQ. Germline trimming cut 4 bases from V and 4 bases from J; bases unmatched to any gene: 6. There are 16 residues in the CDR3. V is TRBV5-1 and J is TRBJ2-5, with TRBD2 matching over 14 bases. Input material: CD4+ T cells sorted from blood. This receptor was identified in a human donor in good health. Some clones in this sample may be carry-over from other donors' samples. The CDR3 region has the DNA TGCGCCAGCAGCATGGGACTAGCGGGAGCTGGAGAGACCCAGTACTTC. This gives the protein CASSMGLAGAGETQYF.